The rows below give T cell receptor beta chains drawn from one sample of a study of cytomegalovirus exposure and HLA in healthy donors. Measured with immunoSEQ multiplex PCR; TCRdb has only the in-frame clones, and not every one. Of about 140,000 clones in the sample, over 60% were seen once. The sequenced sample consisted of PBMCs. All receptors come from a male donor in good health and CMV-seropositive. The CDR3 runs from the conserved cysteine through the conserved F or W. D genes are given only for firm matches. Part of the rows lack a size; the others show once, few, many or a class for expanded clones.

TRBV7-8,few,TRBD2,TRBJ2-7,CASSSLAGAYEQYF,TGTGCCAGCAGCTCACTAGCGGGAGCCTACGAGCAGTACTTC
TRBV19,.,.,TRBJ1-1,CASSIGGQYEAFF,TGTGCCAGTAGTATTGGTGGACAGTATGAAGCTTTCTTT
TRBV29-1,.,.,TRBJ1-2,CSVGADLNYGYTF,TGCAGCGTCGGAGCTGATTTAAACTATGGCTACACCTTC
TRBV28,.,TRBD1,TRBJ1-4,CASSPGQANEKLFF,TGTGCCAGCAGCCCGGGACAGGCTAATGAAAAACTGTTTTTT
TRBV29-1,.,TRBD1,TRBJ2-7,CSFRTGGTYEQYF,TGCAGCTTTCGGACAGGAGGAACCTACGAGCAGTACTTC
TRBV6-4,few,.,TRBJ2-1,CASSDSAGNEHNEQFF,TGTGCCAGCAGTGACTCGGCAGGCAACGAGCACAATGAGCAGTTCTTC
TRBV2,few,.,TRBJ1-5,CASSEQRGNQPQHF,TGTGCCAGCAGTGAACAAAGGGGGAATCAGCCCCAGCATTTT
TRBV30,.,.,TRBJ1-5,CAWSSWGLGNQPQHF,TGTGCCTGGAGTAGTTGGGGGCTTGGGAATCAGCCCCAGCATTTT
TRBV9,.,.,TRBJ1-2,CASSVGAAANYGYTF,TGTGCCAGCAGCGTAGGGGCAGCAGCTAACTATGGCTACACCTTC
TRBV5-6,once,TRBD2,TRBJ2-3,CASSLRTSGESTDTQYF,TGTGCCAGCAGCTTGAGGACTAGCGGCGAAAGCACAGATACGCAGTATTTT
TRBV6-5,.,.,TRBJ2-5,CASRRRGGQETQYF,TGTGCCAGCAGACGCCGAGGTGGCCAAGAGACCCAGTACTTC
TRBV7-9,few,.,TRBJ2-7,CASSFPLQRDISYEQYF,TGTGCCAGCAGCTTTCCCCTCCAGCGGGACATATCCTACGAGCAGTACTTC
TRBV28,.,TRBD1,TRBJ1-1,CASRQGTGGMNTEAFF,TGTGCCAGCAGACAGGGGACAGGGGGAATGAACACTGAAGCTTTCTTT
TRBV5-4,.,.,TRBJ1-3,CASSLDSSGNTIYF,TGTGCCAGCAGCTTGGACAGCTCTGGAAACACCATATATTTT
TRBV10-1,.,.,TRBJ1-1,CASSEGGREAFF,TGCGCCAGCAGTGAGGGCGGCCGTGAAGCTTTCTTT
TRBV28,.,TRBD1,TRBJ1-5,CASRLTGGRNQPQHF,TGTGCCAGCAGGTTAACAGGGGGCCGAAATCAGCCCCAGCATTTT
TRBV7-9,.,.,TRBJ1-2,CASSLLAGRAYGYTF,TGTGCCAGCAGCTTATTGGCAGGGAGGGCCTATGGCTACACCTTC
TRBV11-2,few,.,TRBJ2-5,CASSPKGSLGGTQYF,TGTGCCAGCAGCCCGAAGGGGTCCCTGGGGGGGACCCAGTACTTC
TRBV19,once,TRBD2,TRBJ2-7,CASSRTSGSSYEQYF,TGTGCCAGTAGTAGGACTAGCGGGAGCTCCTACGAGCAGTACTTC
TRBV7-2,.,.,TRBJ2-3,CASSSRGAMLLLDTQYF,TGTGCCAGCAGCTCCCGGGGGGCCATGCTTCTATTAGATACGCAGTATTTT
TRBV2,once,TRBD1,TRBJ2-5,CASRDGQGDQETQYF,TGTGCCAGCAGAGACGGACAGGGGGATCAAGAGACCCAGTACTTC
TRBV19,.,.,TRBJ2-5,CASSTAEAVMTQYF,TGTGCCAGTAGTACCGCCGAGGCGGTTATGACCCAGTACTTC
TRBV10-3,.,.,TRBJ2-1,CAISDLGRGYNEQFF,TGTGCCATCAGTGATTTGGGGAGAGGATACAATGAGCAGTTCTTC
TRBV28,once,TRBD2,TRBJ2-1,CASSLVAGYEQFF,TGTGCCAGCAGTTTGGTAGCGGGATATGAGCAGTTCTTC
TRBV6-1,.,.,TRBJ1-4,CASSENWRVSTIF,TGTGCCAGCAGTGAAAATTGGAGGGTATCGACGATTTTT
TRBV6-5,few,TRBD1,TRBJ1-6,CASSYTGGDYSPLHF,TGTGCCAGCAGTTACACAGGGGGCGATTATTCACCCCTCCACTTT
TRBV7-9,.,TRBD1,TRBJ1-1,CASSRTGEAFF,TGTGCCAGCAGCCGGACAGGGGAAGCTTTCTTT
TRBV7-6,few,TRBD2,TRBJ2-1,CASSLGLAGDQNEQFF,TGTGCCAGCAGCTTAGGCTTAGCGGGAGATCAGAATGAGCAGTTCTTC
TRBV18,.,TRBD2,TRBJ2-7,CASSPMTSGNSYEQYF,TGTGCCAGCTCACCAATGACTAGCGGGAACTCCTACGAGCAGTACTTC
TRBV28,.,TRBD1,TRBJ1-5,CASSVNRGRGNQPQHF,TGTGCCAGCAGTGTTAACAGGGGGCGCGGCAATCAGCCCCAGCATTTT
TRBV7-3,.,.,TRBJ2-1,CASSLTGMQFF,TGTGCCAGCAGCTTAACCGGTATGCAGTTCTTC
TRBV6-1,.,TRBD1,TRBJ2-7,CASRAGGRYEQYF,TGTGCCAGCAGGGCAGGGGGCCGGTACGAGCAGTACTTC
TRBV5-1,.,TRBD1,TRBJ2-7,CASSLVGTATYEQYF,TGCGCCAGCAGCTTGGTCGGGACAGCAACCTACGAGCAGTACTTC
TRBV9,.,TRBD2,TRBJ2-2,CASTASGRVGGELFF,TGTGCCAGCACGGCTAGCGGGAGAGTAGGCGGGGAGCTGTTTTTT
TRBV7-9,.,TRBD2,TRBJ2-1,CASSHTSGSSYNEQFF,TGTGCCAGCAGCCACACTAGCGGGAGCTCCTACAATGAGCAGTTCTTC
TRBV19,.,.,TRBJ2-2,CASSHPNRAGELFF,TGTGCCAGTAGTCATCCCAACAGGGCCGGGGAGCTGTTTTTT
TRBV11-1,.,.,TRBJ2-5,CASSPLFSPETQYF,TGTGCCAGCAGCCCCCTCTTTAGTCCCGAGACCCAGTACTTC